A single sample is the source of the 16 T cell receptor beta chains below, sequenced in a study of cytomegalovirus exposure and HLA in healthy donors. It was with 60 Vbeta and 13 Jbeta primers that the PCR ran. TCRdb's copy holds only in-frame clones and misses some; the assay was immunoSEQ multiplex PCR. The table shows around 88,000 clones, with more than 60% occurring only once. Sequenced input: PBMCs. The receptors derive from a man between 50 and 59 years old in good health and CMV-seropositive.

The CDR3: CAISVTGRGGYEQYF. DNA for the CDR3: TGTGCCATCAGTGTCACAGGGCGGGGAGGGTACGAGCAGTACTTC. The chain joins TRBV10-3 to TRBJ2-7; possibly TRBD2 for D (7 bases). The CDR3 has 15 amino acids. The germline V gene encodes CDR1 ENHRY and CDR2 SYGVKD. V shed 4 bases and J shed 4 bases, with 17 bases lying between them.

The genes are TRBV28 and TRBJ1-5, with 8 bases lining up with TRBD1. The V segment lost 5 bases and the J segment 8 bases; nucleotides outside the gene matches: 11. The CDR3 covers 15 residues. In germline, CDR1 is MDHEN, CDR2 SYDVKM. This CDR3 reads CASSPRMTGAEPQHF. In nucleotides, the CDR3 is TGTGCCAGCAGTCCCCGCATGACAGGGGCTGAGCCCCAGCATTTT.

On this clone itself: At the DNA level, this CDR3 is encoded by other sequences in the same sample as well. The genes are TRBV9 and TRBJ1-5; TRBD1 agrees at 7 bases. The CDR3 sequence is 14 residues long. Germline trimming cut 5 bases from V and 6 bases from J; bases unmatched to any gene: 8. Germline V gives CDR1 SGDLS, CDR2 YYNGEE. CDR3 region: CASSFTGAGQPQHF. DNA for the CDR3: TGTGCCAGCAGTTTCACAGGGGCGGGTCAGCCCCAGCATTTT.

On this clone itself: At one end the junction does not follow the germline gene, possibly because of a read error. J is TRBJ2-5 and V is TRBV7-7, with 8 bases matching TRBD2. This CDR3 has 16 residues. Germline CDR1 and CDR2: SSHAT and FNYEAQ (reference sequence). CDR3: CASSPGTSRLQETQYF. In DNA form, the CDR3 reads TGTGCTAGCAGCCCCGGGACTAGTCGTCTTCAAGAGACCCAGTACTTC.

The CDR3 here is CASSLGQGARSTEAFF. The CDR3 DNA is TGTGCCAGCAGCTTAGGACAGGGGGCGAGGAGCACTGAAGCTTTCTTT. The chain carries TRBV7-9 and TRBJ1-1; 10 bases are shared with TRBD1. The CDR3 consists of 16 residues. Germline values: CDR1 SEHNR, CDR2 FQNEAQ (reference sequence). V trimming: 1 base; J trimming: 4 bases; junction bases outside the gene matches: 6.

CDR3 protein: CASSLAAGREAFF. Here the CDR3 DNA reads TGTGCCAGCAGCTTAGCGGCGGGGCGTGAAGCTTTCTTT. The chain is built from TRBV11-1 and TRBJ1-1; weak D call: TRBD1 (5 bases). V lost 0 bases, J lost 7 bases, and 9 bases lay in between. Germline-derived CDR1 and CDR2 are SGHAT and FQDESV (reference sequence). There are 13 residues in the CDR3.

A single count supports this clone. J is TRBJ2-7 and V is TRBV5-1; TRBD2 aligns across 16 bases. Germline V gene data show CDR1 as SGHRS and CDR2 as YFSETQ. V was pared by 4 bases and J by 8 bases, with 9 bases of the junction left unmatched. The CDR3 runs 16 residues. The CDR3 reads CASSPTGTSGGAKQYF. CDR3 nucleotide sequence: TGCGCCAGCAGCCCGACCGGGACTAGCGGGGGGGCTAAGCAGTACTTC.

The chain couples TRBV2 to TRBJ2-5; no reliable D call. In germline, CDR1 is SNHLY, CDR2 FYNNEI. Trimming removed 5 bases at V and 1 base at J, with 5 bases between. The CDR3 is 12 amino acids. CDR3 sequence: CASSQSQETQYF. The CDR3 nucleotides read TGTGCCAGCAGTCAGTCCCAAGAGACCCAGTACTTC.

This clone showed up just a few times. This chain links TRBV6-5 with TRBJ2-7, with D possibly being TRBD1 (6 bases). V was pared by 5 bases and J by 0 bases, with 11 bases between. Per germline, CDR1 MNHEY and CDR2 SVGAGI. The CDR3 runs to 14 residues. The CDR3: CASSPGAYSYEQYF. Here the CDR3 DNA reads TGTGCCAGCAGTCCAGGGGCCTACTCCTACGAGCAGTACTTC.

CDR3 protein: CASSLRALNTEAFF. As DNA, the CDR3 is TGTGCCAGCAGCTTGAGAGCCCTGAACACTGAAGCTTTCTTT. The chain is built from TRBV7-9 and TRBJ1-1; no firm D call. Between the trimmed V and J ends, which lost 3 bases and 0 bases, there was a span of 8 bases. CDR1 is SEHNR and CDR2 is FQNEAQ in the germline V gene (reference sequence). The CDR3 has 14 residues.

The J gene is TRBJ1-4, the V gene TRBV19; 9 nucleotides line up with TRBD1. The CDR3 runs to 13 residues. The J segment lost 4 bases and the V segment lost 9 bases, leaving 3 bases of the junction unmatched. CDR1 and CDR2 from the germline V gene are LNHDA and SQIVND (reference sequence). CDR3 bases: TGTGCCAGCAGGGACAGGGTTAATGAAAAACTGTTTTTT. This translates into CASRDRVNEKLFF.

This chain uses TRBV5-4 with TRBJ1-4; the match to TRBD1 covers 8 bases. The V gene end was trimmed by 3 bases and the J gene end by 7 bases; junction bases not matched to a gene: 8. From germline, CDR1 is SGHNT and CDR2 YYREEE (reference sequence). There are 15 residues in the CDR3. DNA for the CDR3: TGTGCCAGCAGCTCACAGGGGGAGGGACGTGAAAAACTGTTTTTT. It translates to CASSSQGEGREKLFF.

The chain joins TRBV19 to TRBJ2-7, with TRBD1 identical over 9 bases. The CDR3 runs to 14 residues. Germline V CDR1 and CDR2: LNHDA, SQIVND (reference sequence). Trimming at V came to 5 bases and at J to 6 bases, leaving 8 bases not matched to a gene. The CDR3 protein is CASSGRGTGIEQYF. The CDR3 DNA reads as TGTGCCAGTAGTGGCCGGGGGACAGGGATCGAGCAGTACTTC.

This chain's CDR3 is CAWSVHAPGLFF. Written as DNA, the CDR3 is TGTGCCTGGAGTGTACACGCCCCAGGGCTGTTTTTT. The rearrangement joins TRBV30 to TRBJ2-2; D gene uncertain. The CDR3 length is 12 residues. CDR1 and CDR2 from the germline V gene are GTSNPN and SVGIG (reference sequence). Trimming shortened V by 0 bases and J by 13 bases, and 12 bases separated the two germline ends.

The rearrangement links TRBV27 to TRBJ2-2; 12 nucleotides match TRBD1. Germline CDR1 MNHEY, CDR2 SMNVEV (reference sequence). The V and J ends lost 3 bases and 6 bases, in that order; junction bases with no gene match: 5. The length of the CDR3 is 16 residues. The CDR3 sequence is CASSFGGQGASGELFF. CDR3 DNA: TGTGCCAGCAGTTTTGGGGGACAGGGGGCCTCCGGGGAGCTGTTTTTT.

V usage is TRBV9 and J usage is TRBJ1-6, with D perhaps matching TRBD1 (5 bases). Germline CDR1 and CDR2: SGDLS and YYNGEE. Trimming left V 1 base short and J 15 bases short, with 17 bases between. This CDR3 spans 14 amino acids. The CDR3 sequence: CASSVNPDTLGLHF. The CDR3 nucleotides read TGTGCCAGCAGCGTAAACCCGGACACTTTAGGCCTCCACTTT.